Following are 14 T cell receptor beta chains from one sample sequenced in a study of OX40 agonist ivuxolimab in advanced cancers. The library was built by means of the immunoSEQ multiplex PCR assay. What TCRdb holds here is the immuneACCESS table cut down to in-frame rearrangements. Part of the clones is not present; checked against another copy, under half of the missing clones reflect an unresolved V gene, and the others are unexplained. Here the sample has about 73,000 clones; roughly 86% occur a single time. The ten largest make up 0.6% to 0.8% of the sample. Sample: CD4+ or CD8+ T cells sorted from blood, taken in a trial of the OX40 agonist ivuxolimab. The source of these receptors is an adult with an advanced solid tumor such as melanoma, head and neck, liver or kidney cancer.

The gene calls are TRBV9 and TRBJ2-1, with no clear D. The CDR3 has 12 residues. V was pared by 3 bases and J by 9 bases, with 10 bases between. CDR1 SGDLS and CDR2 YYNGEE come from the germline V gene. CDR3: CASSASLSEQFF. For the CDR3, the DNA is TGTGCCAGCAGCGCGAGCCTCAGTGAGCAGTTCTTC.

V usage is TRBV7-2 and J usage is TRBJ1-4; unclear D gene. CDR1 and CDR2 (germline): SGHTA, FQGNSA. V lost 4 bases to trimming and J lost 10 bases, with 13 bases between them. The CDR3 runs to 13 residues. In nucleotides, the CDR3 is TGTGCCAGCAGCTCACGGGATGGAGGAAAACTGTTTTTT. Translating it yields CASSSRDGGKLFF. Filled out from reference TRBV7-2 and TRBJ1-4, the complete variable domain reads GAGVSQSPSNKVTEKGKDVELRCDPISGHTALYWYRQSLGQGLEFLIYFQGNSAPDKSGLPSDRFSAERTGGSVSTLTIQRTQQEDSAVYLCASSSRDGGKLFFGSGTQLSVL.

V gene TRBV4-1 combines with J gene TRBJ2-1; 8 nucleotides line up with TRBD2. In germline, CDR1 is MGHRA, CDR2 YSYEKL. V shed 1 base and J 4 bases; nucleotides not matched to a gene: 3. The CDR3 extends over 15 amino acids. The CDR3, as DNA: TGCGCCAGCAGCCAAGCGGGGGGGGGATACAATGAGCAGTTCTTC. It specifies CASSQAGGGYNEQFF.

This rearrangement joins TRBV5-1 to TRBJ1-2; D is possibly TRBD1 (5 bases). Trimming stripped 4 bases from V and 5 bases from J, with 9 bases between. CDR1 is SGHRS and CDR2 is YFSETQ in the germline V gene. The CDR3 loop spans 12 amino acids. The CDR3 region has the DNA TGCGCCAGCAGCGTGGGACTTTATGGCTACACCTTC. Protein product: CASSVGLYGYTF.

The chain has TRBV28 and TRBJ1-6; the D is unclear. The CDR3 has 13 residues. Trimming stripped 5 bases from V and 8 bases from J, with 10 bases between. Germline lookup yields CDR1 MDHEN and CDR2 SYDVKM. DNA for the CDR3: TGTGCCAGCAGTCGGGCGGGTGATTCACCCCTCCACTTT. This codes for CASSRAGDSPLHF.

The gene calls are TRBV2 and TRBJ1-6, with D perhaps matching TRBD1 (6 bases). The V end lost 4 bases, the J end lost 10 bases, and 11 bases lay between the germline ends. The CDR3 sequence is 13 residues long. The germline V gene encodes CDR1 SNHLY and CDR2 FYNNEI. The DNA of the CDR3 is TGTGCCAGCAGTGGGGCTCAGGGGTCACCCCTCCACTTT. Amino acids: CASSGAQGSPLHF.

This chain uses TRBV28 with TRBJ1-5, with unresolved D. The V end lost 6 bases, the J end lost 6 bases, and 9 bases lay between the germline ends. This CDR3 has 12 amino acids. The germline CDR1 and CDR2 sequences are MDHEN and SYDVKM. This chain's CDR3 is CASRPYGQPQHF. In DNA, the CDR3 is TGTGCCAGCAGACCTTACGGTCAGCCCCAGCATTTT.

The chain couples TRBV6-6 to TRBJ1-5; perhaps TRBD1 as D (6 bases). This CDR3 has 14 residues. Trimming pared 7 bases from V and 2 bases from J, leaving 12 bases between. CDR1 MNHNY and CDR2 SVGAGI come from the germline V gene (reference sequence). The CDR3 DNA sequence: TGTGCCAGCAACATAGCAGGGGGCAATCAGCCCCAGCATTTT. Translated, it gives CASNIAGGNQPQHF.

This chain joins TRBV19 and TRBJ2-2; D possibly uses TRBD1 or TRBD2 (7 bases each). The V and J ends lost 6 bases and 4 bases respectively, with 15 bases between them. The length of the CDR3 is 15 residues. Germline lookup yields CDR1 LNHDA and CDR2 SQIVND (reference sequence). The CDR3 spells CASRREGAGTGELFF. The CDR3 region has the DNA TGTGCCAGTAGGAGGGAGGGGGCCGGCACCGGGGAGCTGTTTTTT.

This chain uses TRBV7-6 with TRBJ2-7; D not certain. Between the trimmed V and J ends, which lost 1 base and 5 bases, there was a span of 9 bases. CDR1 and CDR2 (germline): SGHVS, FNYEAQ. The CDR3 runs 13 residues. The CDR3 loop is CASSLGVSNEQYF. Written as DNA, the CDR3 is TGTGCCAGCAGCTTAGGGGTTAGCAACGAGCAGTACTTC.

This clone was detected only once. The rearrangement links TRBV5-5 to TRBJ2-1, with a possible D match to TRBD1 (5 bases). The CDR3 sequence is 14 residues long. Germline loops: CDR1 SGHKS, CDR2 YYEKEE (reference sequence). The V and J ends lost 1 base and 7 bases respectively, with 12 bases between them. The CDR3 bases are TGTGCCAGCAGCTTGTGGTCAGGGAAGAATGAGCAGTTCTTC. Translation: CASSLWSGKNEQFF.

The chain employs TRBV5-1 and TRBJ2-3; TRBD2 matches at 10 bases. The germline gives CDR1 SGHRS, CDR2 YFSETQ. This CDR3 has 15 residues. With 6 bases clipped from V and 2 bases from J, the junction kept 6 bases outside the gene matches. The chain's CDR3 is CASNRAGGNTDTQYF. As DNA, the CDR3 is TGCGCCAGCAACCGAGCGGGAGGGAACACAGATACGCAGTATTTT.

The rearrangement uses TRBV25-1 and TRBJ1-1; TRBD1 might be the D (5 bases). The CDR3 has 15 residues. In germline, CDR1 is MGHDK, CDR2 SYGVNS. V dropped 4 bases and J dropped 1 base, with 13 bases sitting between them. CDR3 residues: CASSVEGRANTEAFF. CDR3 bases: TGTGCCAGCAGTGTTGAGGGACGGGCGAACACTGAAGCTTTCTTT. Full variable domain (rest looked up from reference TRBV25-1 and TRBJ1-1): EADIYQTPRYLVIGTGKKITLECSQTMGHDKMYWYQQDPGMELHLIHYSYGVNSTEKGDLSSESTVSRIRTEHFPLTLESARPSHTSQYLCASSVEGRANTEAFFGQGTRLTVV.

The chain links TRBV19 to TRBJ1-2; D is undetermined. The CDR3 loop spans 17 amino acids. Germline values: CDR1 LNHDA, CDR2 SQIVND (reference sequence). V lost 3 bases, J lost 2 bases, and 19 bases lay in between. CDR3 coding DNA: TGTGCCAGTAGTATCCCCTCGGCGGGGTCGGAAAACTATGGCTACACCTTC. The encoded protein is CASSIPSAGSENYGYTF. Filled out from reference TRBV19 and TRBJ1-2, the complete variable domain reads DGGITQSPKYLFRKEGQNVTLSCEQNLNHDAMYWYRQDPGQGLRLIYYSQIVNDFQKGDIAEGYSVSREKKESFPLTVTSAQKNPTAFYLCASSIPSAGSENYGYTFGSGTRLTVV.